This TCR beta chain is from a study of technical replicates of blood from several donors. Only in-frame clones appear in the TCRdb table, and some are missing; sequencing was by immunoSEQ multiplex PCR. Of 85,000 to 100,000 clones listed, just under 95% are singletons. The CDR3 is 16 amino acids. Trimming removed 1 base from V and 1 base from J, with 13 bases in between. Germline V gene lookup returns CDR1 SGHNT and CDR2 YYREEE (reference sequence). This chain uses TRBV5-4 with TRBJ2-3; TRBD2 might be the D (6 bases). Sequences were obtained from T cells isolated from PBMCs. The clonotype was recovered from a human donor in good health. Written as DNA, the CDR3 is TGTGCCAGCAGCTTGTTAACGGGAGAGGGCACAGATACGCAGTATTTT. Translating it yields CASSLLTGEGTDTQYF.